This is a list of T cell receptor beta chains from one sample in a study of blood T cell repertoires in COVID-19. Sequenced by immunoSEQ multiplex PCR; TCRdb stores in-frame clones only, minus some. In the table there are around 74,000 clones, about 83% of which are singletons. Specimen: peripheral blood. Every receptor here comes from a man aged 30-40 years with acute or convalescent COVID-19. The CDR3 runs from the conserved cysteine through the conserved F or W. Fields, in order: D gene, clone size, J gene, V gene, CDR3 DNA, CDR3 protein. The D gene is left open where the match is weak. Only some rows state a clone size, as once, few, many or a class for expanded clones.

d_gene: TRBD2; abundance: NA; j_gene: TRBJ2-1; v_gene: TRBV15; CDR3nt: TGTGCCACCAGCAGAGTTTTCGGGCTAGCGGGATACAATGAGCAGTTCTTC; CDR3aa: CATSRVFGLAGYNEQFF
d_gene: TRBD2; abundance: NA; j_gene: TRBJ2-1; v_gene: TRBV27; CDR3nt: TGTGCCAGCAGTTTGGGACTAGCGGGGTACAATGAGCAGTTCTTC; CDR3aa: CASSLGLAGYNEQFF
d_gene: NA; abundance: NA; j_gene: TRBJ1-6; v_gene: TRBV6-5; CDR3nt: TGTGCCAGCAGTTATTTACAGGGTTATAATTCACCCCTCCACTTT; CDR3aa: CASSYLQGYNSPLHF
d_gene: TRBD1; abundance: NA; j_gene: TRBJ1-5; v_gene: TRBV5-1; CDR3nt: TGCGCCAGCAGCCCGGACAGGGGGCTCAGGCCCCAGCATTTT; CDR3aa: CASSPDRGLRPQHF
d_gene: NA; abundance: NA; j_gene: TRBJ1-6; v_gene: TRBV10-2; CDR3nt: TGCGCCAGCTCCAATCCGGGGGGCGCGATCGGGTCCCTCCACTTT; CDR3aa: CASSNPGGAIGSLHF
d_gene: TRBD1; abundance: NA; j_gene: TRBJ2-1; v_gene: TRBV9; CDR3nt: TGTGCCAGCAGCGAACAGGGGAGCTCCTACAATGAGCAGTTCTTC; CDR3aa: CASSEQGSSYNEQFF
d_gene: NA; abundance: few; j_gene: TRBJ2-1; v_gene: TRBV19; CDR3nt: TGTGCCAGGATACTAGCTGACCCCAACAATGAGCAGTTCTTC; CDR3aa: CARILADPNNEQFF
d_gene: NA; abundance: NA; j_gene: TRBJ1-2; v_gene: TRBV11-2; CDR3nt: TGTGCCAGCAGCCCAGGGATTTCCTATGGCTACACCTTC; CDR3aa: CASSPGISYGYTF
d_gene: NA; abundance: NA; j_gene: TRBJ2-1; v_gene: TRBV7-2; CDR3nt: TGTGCCAGCAGCTCCCATCTCGGCGGGCTTTACAATGAGCAGTTCTTC; CDR3aa: CASSSHLGGLYNEQFF
d_gene: TRBD1; abundance: NA; j_gene: TRBJ1-6; v_gene: TRBV16; CDR3nt: TGTGCCAGCAGCCAAGGACAGGCCAATTCGCCCCTCCACTTT; CDR3aa: CASSQGQANSPLHF
d_gene: TRBD2; abundance: NA; j_gene: TRBJ2-1; v_gene: TRBV4-1; CDR3nt: TGCGCCAGCAGTCGTAGCGGGAGGAAATACAATGAGCAGTTCTTC; CDR3aa: CASSRSGRKYNEQFF
d_gene: TRBD2; abundance: once; j_gene: TRBJ2-7; v_gene: TRBV5-4; CDR3nt: TGTGCCAGCAGCTCGGTGGAACGGACTAGCGGGGCCCGCTACGAGCAGTACTTC; CDR3aa: CASSSVERTSGARYEQYF
d_gene: NA; abundance: NA; j_gene: TRBJ1-5; v_gene: TRBV2; CDR3nt: TGTGCCAGCAGTGGGGACAACCGCAATCAGCCCCAGCATTTT; CDR3aa: CASSGDNRNQPQHF
d_gene: NA; abundance: NA; j_gene: TRBJ2-2; v_gene: TRBV7-3; CDR3nt: TGTGCCAGCAGCTTAGTGTCTATGAACACCGGGGAGCTGTTTTTT; CDR3aa: CASSLVSMNTGELFF
d_gene: NA; abundance: NA; j_gene: TRBJ2-6; v_gene: TRBV4-1; CDR3nt: TGCGCCAGCAGCCACCCTAACGTCGGGGGTTCATGGCCTGGGGCCAACGTCCTGACTTTC; CDR3aa: CASSHPNVGGSWPGANVLTF
d_gene: TRBD1; abundance: NA; j_gene: TRBJ1-2; v_gene: TRBV30; CDR3nt: TGTGCCTGGAAGCAGACAGGGCCCTACTATGGCTACACCTTC; CDR3aa: CAWKQTGPYYGYTF
d_gene: NA; abundance: NA; j_gene: TRBJ2-1; v_gene: TRBV5-4; CDR3nt: TGTGCCAGCAGTTTCAACAATGAGCAGTTCTTC; CDR3aa: CASSFNNEQFF
d_gene: NA; abundance: NA; j_gene: TRBJ2-7; v_gene: TRBV6-2/TRBV6-3; CDR3nt: TGTGCCAGCAGTTACCCACAGAAGAATTACGAGCAGTACTTC; CDR3aa: CASSYPQKNYEQYF
d_gene: TRBD1; abundance: NA; j_gene: TRBJ1-2; v_gene: TRBV11-2; CDR3nt: TGTGCCAGCAGCTTAGTCAGGGGGTTGAGCGGCTACACCTTC; CDR3aa: CASSLVRGLSGYTF
d_gene: NA; abundance: NA; j_gene: TRBJ2-7; v_gene: TRBV3-1/TRBV3-2; CDR3nt: TGTGCCAGCACCCAAAGGGGGACCTACGAGCAGTACTTC; CDR3aa: CASTQRGTYEQYF
d_gene: TRBD2; abundance: NA; j_gene: TRBJ2-1; v_gene: TRBV19; CDR3nt: TGTGCCAGTAGTAAAATAGCGGGAGGGCCCAATGAGCAGTTCTTC; CDR3aa: CASSKIAGGPNEQFF
d_gene: TRBD2; abundance: NA; j_gene: TRBJ2-2; v_gene: TRBV13; CDR3nt: TGTGCCAGCAGCCCCGGGGTAGCGGGGGACACCGGGGAGCTGTTTTTT; CDR3aa: CASSPGVAGDTGELFF